The clone carrying this T cell receptor (beta chain) was seen just once. Sequencing was performed with immunoSEQ multiplex PCR; in TCRdb, only in-frame clones are kept and a portion is missing. The top ten clones hold roughly 1.9% of a sample with roughly 280,000 clones, roughly 86% of them seen once. The data are from a study of blood T cell repertoires in COVID-19. Before being deemed recovered, Cohort 3 donors had two negative PCRs, clearance, or symptom resolution. V dropped 5 bases and J dropped 8; count of bases not matched to a gene: 11. CDR3 size: 15 residues. CDR1 and CDR2 (germline): MDHEN, SYDVKM.

Sequencing was carried out using PBMCs or T cells enriched from blood (not recorded which). This receptor was obtained from a woman aged 55-70 years who had recovered from COVID-19. J is TRBJ2-2 and V is TRBV28, with 7 bases lining up with TRBD1. CDR3 sequence (DNA): TGTGCCAGCAGTCCTACCAGACAGGGCACGGGGGAGCTGTTTTTT. Its translation: CASSPTRQGTGELFF. Looking up the rest from reference TRBV28 and TRBJ2-2 gives the full variable domain: DVKVTQSSRYLVKRTGEKVFLECVQDMDHENMFWYRQDPGLGLRLIYFSYDVKMKEKGDIPEGYSVSREKKERFSLILESASTNQTSMYLCASSPTRQGTGELFFGEGSRLTVL.